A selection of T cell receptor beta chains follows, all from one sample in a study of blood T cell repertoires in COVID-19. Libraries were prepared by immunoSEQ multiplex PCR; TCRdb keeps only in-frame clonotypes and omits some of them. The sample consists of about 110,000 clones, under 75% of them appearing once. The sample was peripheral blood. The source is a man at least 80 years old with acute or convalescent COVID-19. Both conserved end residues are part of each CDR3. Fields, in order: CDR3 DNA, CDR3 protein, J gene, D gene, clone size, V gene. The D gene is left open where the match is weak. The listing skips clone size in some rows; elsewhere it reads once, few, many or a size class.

cdr3_nt: TGTGCCAGCAGCTCCAGGGGAGGGGGCTCTGGGGCCAACGTCCTGACTTTC
cdr3_aa: CASSSRGGGSGANVLTF
j_call: TRBJ2-6
d_call: -
clone_size: few
v_call: TRBV7-2

cdr3_nt: TGTGCCAGCAGCCGCCGGGGACAGGAGCGGGAGACCCAGTACTTC
cdr3_aa: CASSRRGQERETQYF
j_call: TRBJ2-5
d_call: TRBD1
clone_size: -
v_call: TRBV25-1

cdr3_nt: TGTGCCAGCAGCAGAACAGGGGGCTTTCAGCCCCAGCATTTT
cdr3_aa: CASSRTGGFQPQHF
j_call: TRBJ1-5
d_call: TRBD1
clone_size: few
v_call: TRBV27

cdr3_nt: TGTGCCAGCAGCTTAGACAGGAGCAATCAGCCCCAGCATTTT
cdr3_aa: CASSLDRSNQPQHF
j_call: TRBJ1-5
d_call: -
clone_size: -
v_call: TRBV11-2

cdr3_nt: TGTGCCACCAGCAGAGAGCAGGGGATCCCCTACGAGCAGTACTTC
cdr3_aa: CATSREQGIPYEQYF
j_call: TRBJ2-7
d_call: -
clone_size: -
v_call: TRBV15

cdr3_nt: TGTGCCAGCAGCTTAGGCGCCGGGGATGAGCAGTTCTTC
cdr3_aa: CASSLGAGDEQFF
j_call: TRBJ2-1
d_call: -
clone_size: -
v_call: TRBV11-3

cdr3_nt: TGTGCCAGCAGCTTAGAGTCGACAGGGGGCATCGGGCAGTACTTC
cdr3_aa: CASSLESTGGIGQYF
j_call: TRBJ2-7
d_call: TRBD1
clone_size: medium-sized
v_call: TRBV11-2

cdr3_nt: TGTGCCAGTAGTATGAGGGGGGGAACCTACAATGAGCAGTTCTTC
cdr3_aa: CASSMRGGTYNEQFF
j_call: TRBJ2-1
d_call: -
clone_size: -
v_call: TRBV19

cdr3_nt: TGCAGCGCAATGACTAGCGATCTTTATGAGCAGTTCTTC
cdr3_aa: CSAMTSDLYEQFF
j_call: TRBJ2-1
d_call: TRBD2
clone_size: -
v_call: TRBV29-1

cdr3_nt: TGTGCCACCACCGGGACAGACTCCTACAATGAGCAGTTCTTC
cdr3_aa: CATTGTDSYNEQFF
j_call: TRBJ2-1
d_call: TRBD1
clone_size: -
v_call: TRBV5-6

cdr3_nt: TGTGCCAGCAGCTTGTGGCCAGGGGCCTACAATGAGCAGTTCTTC
cdr3_aa: CASSLWPGAYNEQFF
j_call: TRBJ2-1
d_call: -
clone_size: -
v_call: TRBV5-6

cdr3_nt: TGTGCCAGCAGTCCTCTAGCGGGAGGCTACGAGCAGTACTTC
cdr3_aa: CASSPLAGGYEQYF
j_call: TRBJ2-7
d_call: TRBD2
clone_size: few
v_call: TRBV27

cdr3_nt: TGTGCCAGCAGTTCAGACAGGGACACTGAAGCTTTCTTT
cdr3_aa: CASSSDRDTEAFF
j_call: TRBJ1-1
d_call: TRBD1
clone_size: few
v_call: TRBV7-2

cdr3_nt: TGTGCCTGGAGAGTGAGCGGCGGGAGGTATTACGAGCAGTACTTC
cdr3_aa: CAWRVSGGRYYEQYF
j_call: TRBJ2-7
d_call: TRBD2
clone_size: -
v_call: TRBV30

cdr3_nt: TGTGCCAGCAGCTCCCCGAGCGGACAGGGGGGATTGGAGACCCAGTACTTC
cdr3_aa: CASSSPSGQGGLETQYF
j_call: TRBJ2-5
d_call: TRBD1
clone_size: -
v_call: TRBV28

cdr3_nt: TGTGCCAGCAGCTTAGGGCTTTGGGGAGTGAACACTGAAGCTTTCTTT
cdr3_aa: CASSLGLWGVNTEAFF
j_call: TRBJ1-1
d_call: -
clone_size: few
v_call: TRBV7-8

cdr3_nt: TGTGCCACCGTCGAGGGCCCGAACACCGGGGAGCTGTTTTTT
cdr3_aa: CATVEGPNTGELFF
j_call: TRBJ2-2
d_call: -
clone_size: -
v_call: TRBV15

cdr3_nt: TGTGCCAGCATCCTGGGAGTTTATAGCAATCAGCCCCAGCATTTT
cdr3_aa: CASILGVYSNQPQHF
j_call: TRBJ1-5
d_call: -
clone_size: few
v_call: TRBV28

cdr3_nt: TGTGCCAGCAGTTTTGGAGGGGCGCATGAGACCCAGTACTTC
cdr3_aa: CASSFGGAHETQYF
j_call: TRBJ2-5
d_call: -
clone_size: -
v_call: TRBV6-5

cdr3_nt: TGTGCCAGCAGCTTAAATGACGGGAATACGCAGTATTTT
cdr3_aa: CASSLNDGNTQYF
j_call: TRBJ2-3
d_call: -
clone_size: -
v_call: TRBV7-3

cdr3_nt: TGCGCCAGCAGCCAAGATCCGGGGAGCTCTGGAAACACCATATATTTT
cdr3_aa: CASSQDPGSSGNTIYF
j_call: TRBJ1-3
d_call: -
clone_size: few
v_call: TRBV4-1

cdr3_nt: TGTGCCAGCTCTCAACAGGGCACAGATACGCAGTATTTT
cdr3_aa: CASSQQGTDTQYF
j_call: TRBJ2-3
d_call: -
clone_size: few
v_call: TRBV2

cdr3_nt: TGTGCCAGCAGCTTTAGCGGGAGAGAGGTAGATACGCAGTATTTT
cdr3_aa: CASSFSGREVDTQYF
j_call: TRBJ2-3
d_call: TRBD2
clone_size: -
v_call: TRBV7-2

cdr3_nt: TGTGCCAGCAGTAGAGGCCGTCCTGATACGCAGTATTTT
cdr3_aa: CASSRGRPDTQYF
j_call: TRBJ2-3
d_call: -
clone_size: -
v_call: TRBV6-2/TRBV6-3

cdr3_nt: TGTGCCATCTCACCCCTGACAGGAGAAGCTAACTATGGCTACACCTTC
cdr3_aa: CAISPLTGEANYGYTF
j_call: TRBJ1-2
d_call: -
clone_size: -
v_call: TRBV21-1

cdr3_nt: TGTGCCAGCAGTTTATCTTCTAGCGGGCCGAGCACAGATACGCAGTATTTT
cdr3_aa: CASSLSSSGPSTDTQYF
j_call: TRBJ2-3
d_call: TRBD2
clone_size: few
v_call: TRBV28

cdr3_nt: TGTGCCAGCTCACCAGCGGCGAACACCGGGGAGCTGTTTTTT
cdr3_aa: CASSPAANTGELFF
j_call: TRBJ2-2
d_call: -
clone_size: many
v_call: TRBV18

cdr3_nt: TGTGCCAGCAGTTTTCCCCTGGGAAGGGGGATCGGGGAGCTGTTTTTT
cdr3_aa: CASSFPLGRGIGELFF
j_call: TRBJ2-2
d_call: -
clone_size: -
v_call: TRBV28

cdr3_nt: TGTGCCAGCCAGGCAGGGAACATGAACACTGAAGCTTTCTTT
cdr3_aa: CASQAGNMNTEAFF
j_call: TRBJ1-1
d_call: -
clone_size: -
v_call: TRBV5-5

cdr3_nt: TGCGCCAGCAGCTTGGCCGCGGGGGGAGGAAACACTGAAGCTTTCTTT
cdr3_aa: CASSLAAGGGNTEAFF
j_call: TRBJ1-1
d_call: -
clone_size: -
v_call: TRBV5-1

cdr3_nt: TGTGCCAGCAGTTTATGGGGACTAGCGGAAGGACCCGGGGAGCTGTTTTTT
cdr3_aa: CASSLWGLAEGPGELFF
j_call: TRBJ2-2
d_call: TRBD2
clone_size: -
v_call: TRBV28

cdr3_nt: TGTGCCAGCAGCCGAGGGGGCACGTGGGAGACCCAGTACTTC
cdr3_aa: CASSRGGTWETQYF
j_call: TRBJ2-5
d_call: TRBD1
clone_size: few
v_call: TRBV7-8

cdr3_nt: TGTGCCAGCTCAATTCCAAGAGGAGGTAGCAATCAGCCCCAGCATTTT
cdr3_aa: CASSIPRGGSNQPQHF
j_call: TRBJ1-5
d_call: -
clone_size: -
v_call: TRBV18

cdr3_nt: TGTGCCAGTAGTGCCCCCCGACAGGGGGCGTCTTATGGCTACACCTTC
cdr3_aa: CASSAPRQGASYGYTF
j_call: TRBJ1-2
d_call: TRBD1
clone_size: -
v_call: TRBV19

cdr3_nt: TGTGCCAGCAGTTTTATGGTGGGAGGCACAGATACGCAGTATTTT
cdr3_aa: CASSFMVGGTDTQYF
j_call: TRBJ2-3
d_call: -
clone_size: -
v_call: TRBV28

cdr3_nt: TGTGCCTCCGGGACAGGGGTTTTAAGTGAAAAACTGTTTTTT
cdr3_aa: CASGTGVLSEKLFF
j_call: TRBJ1-4
d_call: TRBD1
clone_size: -
v_call: TRBV7-6

cdr3_nt: TGCGCCAGCAGCCAAGTTGGAGGAGGCTACGAGCAGTACTTC
cdr3_aa: CASSQVGGGYEQYF
j_call: TRBJ2-7
d_call: -
clone_size: -
v_call: TRBV4-1

cdr3_nt: TGTGCCAGCAGTTATATCTTGTGGGAGTCTCAAGAGACCCAGTACTTC
cdr3_aa: CASSYILWESQETQYF
j_call: TRBJ2-5
d_call: -
clone_size: -
v_call: TRBV6-2/TRBV6-3

cdr3_nt: TGCGCCAGCAGTTCATCCGGGACAGTCTCCTACGAGCAGTACTTC
cdr3_aa: CASSSSGTVSYEQYF
j_call: TRBJ2-7
d_call: TRBD1
clone_size: -
v_call: TRBV5-1

cdr3_nt: TGTGCCAGCAGCCAGGACAGGCCTAACGAGCAGTACTTC
cdr3_aa: CASSQDRPNEQYF
j_call: TRBJ2-7
d_call: TRBD1
clone_size: -
v_call: TRBV11-2

cdr3_nt: TGTGCCAGTTCCCCTCTTCCGGGACAGGGATCTCACTACGAGCAGTACTTC
cdr3_aa: CASSPLPGQGSHYEQYF
j_call: TRBJ2-7
d_call: TRBD1
clone_size: -
v_call: TRBV28

cdr3_nt: TGCAGCGCCGCTCTACAGGGCACTGAAGCTTTCTTT
cdr3_aa: CSAALQGTEAFF
j_call: TRBJ1-1
d_call: -
clone_size: medium-sized
v_call: TRBV29-1

cdr3_nt: TGTGCCAGCAGCGTACAGGGGAACTATGGCTACACCTTC
cdr3_aa: CASSVQGNYGYTF
j_call: TRBJ1-2
d_call: TRBD1
clone_size: -
v_call: TRBV12-3/TRBV12-4

cdr3_nt: TGTGCCATCAGCCGAGGAGGGGAGGGGAACACTGAAGCTTTCTTT
cdr3_aa: CAISRGGEGNTEAFF
j_call: TRBJ1-1
d_call: -
clone_size: -
v_call: TRBV10-3

cdr3_nt: TGTGCCTGGAGGGGGGGAACTAATGAAAAACTGTTTTTT
cdr3_aa: CAWRGGTNEKLFF
j_call: TRBJ1-4
d_call: -
clone_size: -
v_call: TRBV30

cdr3_nt: TGTGCCAGCAGCCAGTTTGTCAATGAGCAGTTCTTC
cdr3_aa: CASSQFVNEQFF
j_call: TRBJ2-1
d_call: -
clone_size: -
v_call: TRBV7-2

cdr3_nt: TGTGCCAGCAGTGATATGCGGAGCACAGATACGCAGTATTTT
cdr3_aa: CASSDMRSTDTQYF
j_call: TRBJ2-3
d_call: -
clone_size: -
v_call: TRBV2

cdr3_nt: TGTGCCAGCTCCGACGCAGGGGGAAGAGAAAAACTGTTTTTT
cdr3_aa: CASSDAGGREKLFF
j_call: TRBJ1-4
d_call: TRBD1
clone_size: -
v_call: TRBV6-5

cdr3_nt: TGTGCCAGCAGCCCTGGACTAGCGGGATATGATGAGCAGTTCTTC
cdr3_aa: CASSPGLAGYDEQFF
j_call: TRBJ2-1
d_call: TRBD2
clone_size: -
v_call: TRBV11-3

cdr3_nt: TGTGCCAGTAGTAGGACAGGGGCCACTGAAGCTTTCTTT
cdr3_aa: CASSRTGATEAFF
j_call: TRBJ1-1
d_call: TRBD1
clone_size: -
v_call: TRBV19

cdr3_nt: TGTGCCAGCAGCTTGGGCTTGCGGGACTACGAGCAGTACTTC
cdr3_aa: CASSLGLRDYEQYF
j_call: TRBJ2-7
d_call: -
clone_size: -
v_call: TRBV5-4

cdr3_nt: TGTGCCAGCTCGGGACTAGCGGGAGGACTCACAGATACGCAGTATTTT
cdr3_aa: CASSGLAGGLTDTQYF
j_call: TRBJ2-3
d_call: TRBD2
clone_size: -
v_call: TRBV27

cdr3_nt: TGTGCCAGCAGCTTCCCTGCGGGAGGGACCTACGAGCAGTACTTC
cdr3_aa: CASSFPAGGTYEQYF
j_call: TRBJ2-7
d_call: TRBD2
clone_size: -
v_call: TRBV13

cdr3_nt: TGTGCCAGTAGCACCGTCGGAGGGACCACAAGTGAAAAACTGTTTTTT
cdr3_aa: CASSTVGGTTSEKLFF
j_call: TRBJ1-4
d_call: -
clone_size: -
v_call: TRBV19

cdr3_nt: TGTGCCAGCAGCCAAATCGGGGATACGCAGTATTTT
cdr3_aa: CASSQIGDTQYF
j_call: TRBJ2-3
d_call: -
clone_size: few
v_call: TRBV7-9